This T cell receptor beta chain was documented in a study of blood T cell repertoires in COVID-19. V was shortened by 5 bases and J by 4 bases, with 12 bases between the two germline ends. CDR1 and CDR2 (germline): MNHEY, SMNVEV (reference sequence). This CDR3 is 14 amino acids long. This clone was found once. Seattle patients were enrolled while actively infected and followed longitudinally. The method was immunoSEQ multiplex PCR; TCRdb's version includes in-frame clones alone and lacks a portion of them. The sample includes almost 300,000 clones, 89% of them seen just once. The sample was peripheral blood. This clonotype was obtained from a woman aged 30 to 39 with COVID-19, enrolled during active disease. V and J are TRBV27 and TRBJ1-5, with unresolved D. CDR3 protein: CASSHPGGNQPQHF. CDR3 in DNA: TGTGCCAGCAGTCACCCCGGAGGGAATCAGCCCCAGCATTTT.